The clone carrying this T cell receptor beta chain was detected only a few times. Gene names refer to mouse genes. Read data end 1 residue before the CDR3 end; the end is taken from the germline J gene. These data belong to a study of tissue T cells after allogeneic stem cell transplantation. The CDR3 is 14 amino acids. The V end lost 3 bases, the J end lost 0 bases, and 9 bases lay between the germline ends. Germline CDR1 reads SGHLS; CDR2 reads HYDKME. Libraries were prepared by immunoSEQ multiplex PCR; TCRdb keeps only in-frame clonotypes and omits some of them. The repertoire holds roughly 1,700 clones, around half seen once, with roughly 27% in the top ten. Sample time point: mouse harvest day 14 after allogeneic transplant. Each mouse received 10^7 T-cell-depleted marrow cells plus 10^6 splenic CD5+ T cells by tail vein. B6 (H2b) cells into BALB/c (H2d) mice; tissues taken at day 7 or 14.

The clonotype comes from a female BALB/c mouse given C57BL/6 T cells with graft-versus-host disease after an allogeneic hematopoietic cell transplant. The chain employs TRBV12-2 and TRBJ2-5; perhaps TRBD1 as D (5 bases). Sequencing input: gut tissue. This CDR3 is CASSSGFNQDTQYF. The DNA read from the CDR3 is TGTGCCAGCTCTTCAGGGTTTAACCAAGACACCCAGTAC.